This entry concerns a single T cell receptor beta chain. V was clipped by 0 bases and J by 2 bases; unmatched bases: 10. The CDR3 spans 18 residues. Germline CDR1 SGHDT, CDR2 YYEEEE. This record comes from a study of T cells after yellow fever vaccination. TCRdb reprocessed the 5' RACE reads with MiXCR, giving one entry per CDR3 protein. The table lists hundreds of thousands of distinct CDR3 sequences, just over 20% of them singletons, with roughly 16% in the top ten. This specimen consisted of PBMCs, obtained more than 20 days after the first yellow fever vaccination. The chain combines TRBV5-6 with TRBJ2-2; 7 bases fit TRBD1. This TCR was recovered from a man aged 18 to 30 who received the YFV17D yellow fever vaccine. CDR3 amino acids: CASSLVWLGGKNTGELFF. As DNA, the CDR3 is TGTGCCAGCAGCTTGGTTTGGTTAGGGGGCAAAAACACCGGGGAGCTGTTTTTT.